A selection of T cell receptor beta chains follows, all from one sample in a study of blood T cell repertoires in COVID-19. Generated by immunoSEQ multiplex PCR, the TCRdb table keeps only in-frame clones and is missing some. The sample holds approximately 260,000 clones, 84% seen once. Sequencing used peripheral blood. These receptors came from a human donor in a cohort sampled during active COVID-19. CDR3s leave out the opening cysteine and the closing phenylalanine or tryptophan. Fields, in order: J gene, V gene, D gene, CDR3 protein. A D gene is named only where the DNA matches it firmly.

j_call: TRBJ1-6
v_call: TRBV2
d_call: -
cdr3_aa: ASRQGIHNSPLH

j_call: TRBJ2-2
v_call: TRBV27
d_call: TRBD2
cdr3_aa: ASSPGRLAGGPAGELF

j_call: TRBJ2-1
v_call: TRBV12-3/TRBV12-4
d_call: TRBD2
cdr3_aa: ASSPGTSWQF

j_call: TRBJ1-2
v_call: TRBV5-6
d_call: TRBD1
cdr3_aa: ASSFWDSYGYT

j_call: TRBJ1-1
v_call: TRBV3-1/TRBV3-2
d_call: -
cdr3_aa: ASSQVTGGTEAF

j_call: TRBJ1-1
v_call: TRBV5-8
d_call: TRBD1
cdr3_aa: ASSPWTGGALDTEAF

j_call: TRBJ2-1
v_call: TRBV18
d_call: -
cdr3_aa: ASSPNSGNEQF

j_call: TRBJ1-5
v_call: TRBV19
d_call: -
cdr3_aa: ASSAGINQPQH

j_call: TRBJ2-7
v_call: TRBV5-6
d_call: -
cdr3_aa: ASSLDTGVTTYEQY

j_call: TRBJ2-7
v_call: TRBV2
d_call: TRBD1
cdr3_aa: ASRTGGYEQY

j_call: TRBJ2-1
v_call: TRBV18
d_call: TRBD1
cdr3_aa: ASSLRADRGPGEQF

j_call: TRBJ1-4
v_call: TRBV5-1
d_call: -
cdr3_aa: ASSLRTAATNEKLF

j_call: TRBJ2-1
v_call: TRBV11-2
d_call: -
cdr3_aa: ASSFQVEQF

j_call: TRBJ2-7
v_call: TRBV5-6
d_call: TRBD2
cdr3_aa: ASSPGGGFPYEQY

j_call: TRBJ2-1
v_call: TRBV3-1/TRBV3-2
d_call: TRBD1
cdr3_aa: ASSSTSGTGGRNEQF

j_call: TRBJ2-5
v_call: TRBV13
d_call: TRBD2
cdr3_aa: ASSPRLAGGHEETQY

j_call: TRBJ2-7
v_call: TRBV19
d_call: -
cdr3_aa: ATQTGAYEQY

j_call: TRBJ2-7
v_call: TRBV19
d_call: TRBD2
cdr3_aa: ASSFGLAGVYEQY

j_call: TRBJ2-4
v_call: TRBV7-9
d_call: -
cdr3_aa: ASSRGLEIQY

j_call: TRBJ2-7
v_call: TRBV7-9
d_call: -
cdr3_aa: ASSPLGSEQY

j_call: TRBJ1-5
v_call: TRBV5-8
d_call: -
cdr3_aa: ASSFIFSTVNQPQH

j_call: TRBJ1-2
v_call: TRBV5-4
d_call: -
cdr3_aa: ASSPAEGNGYT

j_call: TRBJ2-1
v_call: TRBV5-1
d_call: -
cdr3_aa: ASSPAQGNNEQF

j_call: TRBJ1-3
v_call: TRBV7-2
d_call: -
cdr3_aa: ASSFKGAGGNTIY

j_call: TRBJ1-2
v_call: TRBV19
d_call: -
cdr3_aa: ASSAYRPTQVWFGYT

j_call: TRBJ2-3
v_call: TRBV5-1
d_call: TRBD1
cdr3_aa: ASSPGQASTDTQY

j_call: TRBJ1-6
v_call: TRBV6-6
d_call: TRBD1
cdr3_aa: ASSQGQGNSPLH

j_call: TRBJ1-2
v_call: TRBV28
d_call: TRBD1
cdr3_aa: ASSYTGQGWSYT

j_call: TRBJ1-2
v_call: TRBV28
d_call: TRBD1
cdr3_aa: ASSLDQGVDGYT

j_call: TRBJ2-5
v_call: TRBV27
d_call: TRBD1
cdr3_aa: ASSGAGQGEETQY

j_call: TRBJ2-2
v_call: TRBV7-6
d_call: -
cdr3_aa: ASSLVLTGELF

j_call: TRBJ2-7
v_call: TRBV7-2
d_call: TRBD1
cdr3_aa: ASSFQGAGYEQY

j_call: TRBJ2-7
v_call: TRBV6-5
d_call: -
cdr3_aa: ASSPTFRGHEQY

j_call: TRBJ2-7
v_call: TRBV5-6
d_call: TRBD1
cdr3_aa: ASSSTGQVSYEQY

j_call: TRBJ2-1
v_call: TRBV2
d_call: -
cdr3_aa: ASSELNEQF

j_call: TRBJ2-5
v_call: TRBV6-1
d_call: -
cdr3_aa: ASSDTRRVPQY

j_call: TRBJ1-1
v_call: TRBV18
d_call: TRBD1
cdr3_aa: ASSARQGLNTEAF

j_call: TRBJ2-5
v_call: TRBV7-2
d_call: -
cdr3_aa: ASPRRGLRWGTQY

j_call: TRBJ1-1
v_call: TRBV11-2
d_call: -
cdr3_aa: ASSRPEAF

j_call: TRBJ2-7
v_call: TRBV7-7
d_call: TRBD1
cdr3_aa: ASSRGQGTNEQY

j_call: TRBJ1-1
v_call: TRBV2
d_call: TRBD1
cdr3_aa: ASTEDRDTEAF

j_call: TRBJ2-6
v_call: TRBV7-2
d_call: -
cdr3_aa: ASSLPRPAGGSGANVLT

j_call: TRBJ2-3
v_call: TRBV5-4
d_call: TRBD2
cdr3_aa: ASRRTSGRATDTQY

j_call: TRBJ2-7
v_call: TRBV7-2
d_call: TRBD1
cdr3_aa: ASSPTGGGGLEQY

j_call: TRBJ1-2
v_call: TRBV5-6
d_call: TRBD1
cdr3_aa: ASSLTGANYGYT

j_call: TRBJ1-4
v_call: TRBV5-4
d_call: TRBD1
cdr3_aa: ASSANRGREEKLF

j_call: TRBJ2-2
v_call: TRBV19
d_call: -
cdr3_aa: ASREGGSGELF

j_call: TRBJ2-7
v_call: TRBV6-5
d_call: TRBD1
cdr3_aa: ASSRRDRGYEQY

j_call: TRBJ2-1
v_call: TRBV7-9
d_call: -
cdr3_aa: ASSLGQNEQF

j_call: TRBJ2-7
v_call: TRBV7-2
d_call: TRBD1
cdr3_aa: ASSRGRDRGSYEQY

j_call: TRBJ2-7
v_call: TRBV7-2
d_call: TRBD1
cdr3_aa: ASSRTDRRYEQY

j_call: TRBJ2-1
v_call: TRBV4-2
d_call: -
cdr3_aa: ASSQFPAGSSYNEQF

j_call: TRBJ2-7
v_call: TRBV6-5
d_call: -
cdr3_aa: ASSRTGQAYEQY

j_call: TRBJ1-1
v_call: TRBV21-1
d_call: -
cdr3_aa: ASSKANPGQGRRRVPGSTEAF

j_call: TRBJ2-6
v_call: TRBV4-1
d_call: -
cdr3_aa: ASSLAGSSGANVLT

j_call: TRBJ2-7
v_call: TRBV9
d_call: TRBD1
cdr3_aa: ASSAPGTGYEQY